Described below is a single T cell receptor (beta chain) sequence and its context. Its antigen is not identified. Distinct nucleotide sequences in the sample also encode this CDR3. This sample is drawn from a study of cytomegalovirus exposure and HLA in healthy donors. Findings and caveats of the study: An apparent linkage of common viral pathogens to several of the most significant clusters emerged in a later analysis.

Germline values: CDR1 SQVTM, CDR2 ANQGSEA. This CDR3 comprises 13 residues. Trimming cost V 3 bases and J 3 bases; bases outside gene matches: 0. The PCR employed 60 Vbeta primers together with 13 Jbeta primers. Sequenced by immunoSEQ multiplex PCR; TCRdb stores in-frame clones only, minus some. The top ten hold around 2% of the sample, which has some 140,000 clones, 77% seen once. This TCR came from a man younger than 40 in good health and CMV-seronegative. The V gene is TRBV29-1, the J gene TRBJ1-3; the match to TRBD1 covers 9 bases. What was sequenced was PBMCs. CDR3 in DNA: TGCAGCGTTGAGGGACAGGGTGGAAACACCATATATTTT. Protein: CSVEGQGGNTIYF.